These T cell receptor beta chains were read from a single sample in a study of shared clonotypes between healthy human individuals. Method: immunoSEQ multiplex PCR; TCRdb's copy keeps in-frame clones and lacks some. The data show over 850,000 clones, 70% to 80% seen once. The sequencing input was memory CD4+ T cells from PBMCs. The receptor source for this set is a man aged 18 to 29 in good health. Some clones in this sample may be carry-over from other donors' samples. The CDR3 runs from the conserved cysteine through the conserved F or W. Fields, in order: CDR3 protein, V gene, D gene, CDR3 length, J gene. A D gene is named only where the DNA matches it firmly.

CASSPGTGLGGYTF | TRBV9 | TRBD1 | 14 | TRBJ1-2
CASSPPGASGANVLTF | TRBV7-3 | - | 16 | TRBJ2-6
CASSQGPGYEQYF | TRBV4-1 | - | 13 | TRBJ2-7
CASSRDPQTYEQYF | TRBV7-9 | - | 14 | TRBJ2-7
CASSLDRETQYF | TRBV7-9 | - | 12 | TRBJ2-5
CASSGLAGTYKNIQYF | TRBV7-2 | TRBD2 | 16 | TRBJ2-4
CASSVGAGGNHEQYF | TRBV9 | TRBD2 | 15 | TRBJ2-7
CASSSPGVGYTF | TRBV28 | - | 12 | TRBJ1-2
CASSKEETQYF | TRBV2 | - | 11 | TRBJ2-5
CASNRTSASSYNEQFF | TRBV6-4 | TRBD2 | 16 | TRBJ2-1
CASSYSSAGQGPLVF | TRBV6-5 | - | 15 | TRBJ2-7
CASSLFAAANTGELFF | TRBV5-1 | - | 16 | TRBJ2-2
CAIGQGATGNTIYF | TRBV10-3 | TRBD1 | 14 | TRBJ1-3
CASSVVLAGDTGELFF | TRBV18 | TRBD2 | 16 | TRBJ2-2
CAISESGGTEAFF | TRBV10-3 | - | 13 | TRBJ1-1
CSADHRGLGYGYTF | TRBV29-1 | TRBD1 | 14 | TRBJ1-2
CSAVVTEAFF | TRBV29-1 | - | 10 | TRBJ1-1
CASSLGPADNEQFF | TRBV7-3 | - | 14 | TRBJ2-1
CASSGPSSGANVLTF | TRBV2 | - | 15 | TRBJ2-6
CASSLELQWGSAGELFF | TRBV5-1 | - | 17 | TRBJ2-2
CASQRGSERRTDTQYF | TRBV9 | - | 16 | TRBJ2-3
CASSQGDRTAYEQYF | TRBV4-1 | - | 15 | TRBJ2-7
CAGITGLGGGEPFF | TRBV30 | - | 14 | TRBJ2-2
CAISGTSGRTDEQFF | TRBV10-3 | TRBD2 | 15 | TRBJ2-1
CASSLVRAEAFF | TRBV7-2 | - | 12 | TRBJ1-1
CASSEAGGSIPLGTQYF | TRBV6-1 | - | 17 | TRBJ2-3
CASSVTSGTSYEQYF | TRBV9 | TRBD2 | 15 | TRBJ2-7
CASSHMTGAAGNQPQHF | TRBV4-1 | TRBD1 | 17 | TRBJ1-5
CASSLVLGQETQYF | TRBV7-7 | - | 14 | TRBJ2-5
CASRRQGADTEAFF | TRBV2 | TRBD1 | 14 | TRBJ1-1
CASSGGYGYEQYF | TRBV9 | - | 13 | TRBJ2-7
CASRKGQNSYGYTF | TRBV19 | TRBD1 | 14 | TRBJ1-2
CASSPVISSGNTIYF | TRBV5-1 | - | 15 | TRBJ1-3
CASSPRTGMAGMDTEAFF | TRBV7-2 | - | 18 | TRBJ1-1
CASSIRGGRVEQYF | TRBV7-2 | TRBD2 | 14 | TRBJ2-7
CASSGSPPGNTIYF | TRBV2 | - | 14 | TRBJ1-3
CASSLAAGGETQYF | TRBV7-9 | - | 14 | TRBJ2-5
CASSTTLGPYNEQFF | TRBV6-5 | - | 15 | TRBJ2-1
CAQGVLQFGDTEAFF | TRBV7-9 | - | 15 | TRBJ1-1